One TCR beta chain is described in this entry. Its antigen is undetermined. Germline V lookup: CDR1 GTSNPN, CDR2 SVGIG (reference sequence). The CDR3 is made up of 14 amino acids. With 3 bases removed from V and 1 base from J, the gap between germline ends came to 9 bases. This sample stems from a study of shared clonotypes between healthy human individuals. Findings and limits, study-wide: Sampling covered nothing but blood. Tissue TCR repertoires likely differ from those found in blood.

TCRdb keeps only in-frame clones here, not all; method: immunoSEQ multiplex PCR. The table lists about 520,000 clones, 70% to 80% of them singletons, with 12% in the top ten. The donors, all of them Caucasian adults, lived in Nashville, Tennessee. This sequence originates from a woman aged 40 to 49 in good health. Some clones in this sample may be carry-over from other donors' samples. The chain combines TRBV30 with TRBJ2-2; unclear D gene. Sequencing was performed on PBMCs. The CDR3 here is CAWRKTVNTGELFF. The DNA for the CDR3 is TGTGCCTGGAGAAAAACAGTGAACACCGGGGAGCTGTTTTTT.